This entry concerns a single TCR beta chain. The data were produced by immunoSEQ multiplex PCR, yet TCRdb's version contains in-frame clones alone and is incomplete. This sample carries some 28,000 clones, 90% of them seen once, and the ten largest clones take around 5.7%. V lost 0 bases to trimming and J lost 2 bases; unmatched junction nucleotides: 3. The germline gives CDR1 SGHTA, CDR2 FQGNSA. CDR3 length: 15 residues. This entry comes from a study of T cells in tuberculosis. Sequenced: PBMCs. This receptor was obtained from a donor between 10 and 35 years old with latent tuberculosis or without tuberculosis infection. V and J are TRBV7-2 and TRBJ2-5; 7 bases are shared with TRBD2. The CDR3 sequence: CASSLAGSGQETQYF. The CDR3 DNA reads TGTGCCAGCAGCTTAGCGGGTAGCGGGCAAGAGACCCAGTACTTC.